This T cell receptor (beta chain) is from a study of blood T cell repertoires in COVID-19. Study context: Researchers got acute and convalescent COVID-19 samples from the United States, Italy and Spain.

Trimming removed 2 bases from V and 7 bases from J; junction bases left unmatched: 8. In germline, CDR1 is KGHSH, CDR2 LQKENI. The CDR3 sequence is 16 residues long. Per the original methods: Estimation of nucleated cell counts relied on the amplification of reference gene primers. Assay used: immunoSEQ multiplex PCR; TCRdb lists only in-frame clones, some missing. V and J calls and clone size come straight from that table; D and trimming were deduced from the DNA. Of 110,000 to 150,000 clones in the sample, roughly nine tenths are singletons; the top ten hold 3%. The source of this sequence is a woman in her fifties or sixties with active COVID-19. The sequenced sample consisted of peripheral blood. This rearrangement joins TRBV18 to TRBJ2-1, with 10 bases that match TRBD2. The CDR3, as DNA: TGTGCCAGCTCACCAAGGTTGCTAGCGGGAGCTAATGAGCAGTTCTTC. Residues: CASSPRLLAGANEQFF.